The rows below give T cell receptor beta chains drawn from one sample of a study of blood T cells in healthy people across ages. TCRdb analysed the 5' RACE reads with MiXCR anew, one entry per CDR3 protein. The table has about 1,500,000 distinct CDR3 sequences, roughly 27% seen once. The sequenced sample consisted of blood. All receptors come from a woman aged 30 to 39 in good health. Both conserved end residues are part of each CDR3. The D gene is left open where the match is weak. Expanded clones get a size class; other rows say once, few or many, or leave the size out.

j_call v_call clone_size d_call cdr3_aa cdr3_nt
TRBJ2-7 TRBV11-2 few - CASSLELGRAEQYF TGTGCCAGCAGCTTAGAGCTCGGGCGGGCCGAGCAGTACTTC
TRBJ1-6 TRBV12-3/TRBV12-4 - TRBD1 CASSLRGRQDNSPLHF TGTGCCAGCAGTTTAAGGGGGCGGCAGGATAATTCACCCCTCCACTTT
TRBJ2-5 TRBV5-1 few TRBD2 CASSSPGLAGVSEQYF TGCGCCAGCAGCTCCCCTGGACTAGCGGGAGTAAGTGAGCAGTACTTC
TRBJ1-1 TRBV20-1 - - CSASPGGLMNTEAFF TGCAGTGCTAGCCCAGGAGGACTCATGAACACTGAAGCTTTCTTT
TRBJ2-3 TRBV20-1 - TRBD2 CSCGGAGSDTQYF TGCAGTTGCGGGGGGGCCGGTTCGGATACGCAGTATTTT
TRBJ1-5 TRBV6-2/TRBV6-3 - - CASSSPPYRNQPQHF TGTGCCAGCAGTTCTCCTCCCTACAGGAATCAGCCCCAGCATTTT
TRBJ2-1 TRBV20-1 - TRBD2 CRVTSGLYNEQFF TGCAGGGTGACTAGCGGACTATACAATGAGCAGTTCTTC
TRBJ2-2 TRBV2 - - CASRQAGVPGELFF TGTGCCAGCCGCCAGGCAGGGGTTCCCGGGGAGCTGTTTTTT
TRBJ1-4 TRBV5-5 - - CASTPGAIATNEKLFF TGTGCCAGCACCCCGGGGGCGATTGCAACTAATGAAAAACTGTTTTTT
TRBJ2-7 TRBV28 - TRBD2 CASRLAGRAEQYF TGTGCCAGCAGACTAGCGGGACGTGCCGAGCAGTACTTC
TRBJ2-1 TRBV27 - TRBD1 CASRRQGYYNEQFF TGTGCCAGCAGGAGACAGGGGTACTACAATGAGCAGTTCTTC
TRBJ2-7 TRBV18 few TRBD1 CASSPQGQGAAYEQYF TGTGCCAGCTCACCCCAGGGACAGGGGGCAGCCTACGAGCAGTACTTC
TRBJ2-1 TRBV19 - TRBD2 CARIAGRTYNEQFF TGTGCCAGGATAGCGGGACGGACCTACAATGAGCAGTTCTTC
TRBJ2-7 TRBV12-3/TRBV12-4 few TRBD2 CASVLAGVSYEQYF TGTGCCAGCGTACTAGCGGGGGTCTCCTACGAGCAGTACTTC
TRBJ2-4 TRBV20-1 many - CSAKRDPNIQYF TGCAGTGCTAAGAGGGACCCAAACATTCAGTACTTC
TRBJ2-6 TRBV12-5 few - CASGFSQGANVLTF TGTGCTAGTGGTTTTTCTCAGGGAGCCAACGTCCTGACTTTC
TRBJ2-4 TRBV24-1 many - CATIWGTGVRNIQYF TGTGCCACCATCTGGGGGACGGGAGTGAGGAACATTCAGTACTTC
TRBJ1-2 TRBV24-1 few - CATSDPQYRYTF TGTGCCACCAGTGATCCCCAGTATCGCTACACCTTC
TRBJ1-2 TRBV5-1 - - CASSLEYWKGYTF TGCGCCAGCAGCTTGGAGTATTGGAAGGGCTACACCTTC
TRBJ2-5 TRBV20-1 few TRBD2 CSARALSELGGGQETQYF TGCAGTGCTAGAGCCCTATCCGAGCTAGGCGGGGGGCAAGAGACCCAGTACTTC
TRBJ2-2 TRBV5-1 - TRBD1 CASSSGTGASHPNTGELFF TGCGCCAGCAGCTCGGGGACAGGGGCCTCACACCCGAACACCGGGGAGCTGTTTTTT
TRBJ1-1 TRBV11-2 - - CASSRGQTGRTEAFF TGTGCCAGCAGCCGGGGTCAAACAGGGAGAACTGAAGCTTTCTTT
TRBJ2-1 TRBV5-1 - - CASSWGLGHNEQFF TGCGCCAGCAGCTGGGGTCTAGGACACAATGAGCAGTTCTTC
TRBJ2-1 TRBV5-1 many TRBD1 CASSGGQGHEQFF TGCGCCAGCAGCGGGGGACAGGGACATGAGCAGTTCTTC
TRBJ1-2 TRBV7-2 - TRBD1 CASSLSGGVGYGYTF TGCGCCAGCAGCTTATCAGGGGGGGTCGGCTATGGCTACACCTTC
TRBJ2-7 TRBV15 - - CATSRDLRSPSSYEQYF TGTGCCACCAGCAGAGATTTAAGAAGTCCTAGCTCCTACGAGCAGTACTTC
TRBJ2-1 TRBV15 - TRBD2 CATSRTSGGQETQFF TGTGCCACCAGCAGGACTAGCGGGGGGCAAGAGACCCAGTTCTTC
TRBJ2-7 TRBV21-1 - - CASSKEEARFLGYEQYF TGTGCCAGCAGCAAAGAAGAAGCGAGGTTTCTTGGTTACGAGCAGTACTTC
TRBJ2-5 TRBV7-9 many TRBD2 CASSLSRTSSEDQETQYF TGTGCCAGCAGCCTAAGCCGGACTAGCTCAGAAGACCAAGAGACCCAGTACTTC
TRBJ2-7 TRBV5-1 few - CASSKDGLDEQYF TGCGCCAGCAGCAAGGACGGCTTAGACGAGCAGTACTTC
TRBJ2-3 TRBV20-1 few TRBD2 CSARVRGGRTDTQYF TGCAGTGCTAGAGTGCGGGGGGGTCGCACAGATACGCAGTATTTT
TRBJ2-1 TRBV4-3 - TRBD2 CASSQEGGTLYNEQFF TGCGCCAGCAGCCAAGAGGGGGGGACTCTATACAATGAGCAGTTCTTC
TRBJ2-3 TRBV3-1 few - CASSQDLGGGTDTQYF TGTGCCAGCAGCCAAGATTTAGGGGGAGGGACAGATACGCAGTATTTT
TRBJ2-3 TRBV5-6 - TRBD1 CASSLIHRGNRGDTQYF TGTGCCAGCAGCTTGATTCACAGGGGAAATAGGGGGGATACGCAGTATTTT
TRBJ2-1 TRBV6-5 - - CASSQRPGLEQFF TGTGCCAGCAGTCAAAGGCCAGGCCTTGAGCAGTTCTTC
TRBJ2-1 TRBV29-1 many - CSVEVVDKQFF TGCAGCGTTGAAGTAGTAGATAAGCAGTTCTTC
TRBJ1-4 TRBV6-1 few - CASNPGEGKLFF TGTGCCAGCAATCCGGGGGAAGGAAAACTGTTTTTT
TRBJ2-7 TRBV6-6 many - CASSYTGNEQYF TGTGCCAGCAGTTACACAGGGAACGAGCAGTACTTC
TRBJ1-2 TRBV2 - - CTSGLKAANYGYTF TGTACCAGCGGGTTGAAGGCTGCTAACTATGGCTACACCTTC